The rows below give T cell receptor beta chains drawn from one sample of a study of cytomegalovirus exposure and HLA in healthy donors. TCRdb's copy holds only in-frame clones and misses some; the assay was immunoSEQ multiplex PCR. The table records 250,000 to 350,000 clones, around 90% of them present only once. Sequenced input: PBMCs. The receptors derive from a woman aged 18-30 years in good health and CMV-seronegative. Each CDR3 is given with its conserved first and last residue. A D gene is named only where the DNA matches it firmly.

>TRBV5-1|TRBD1|TRBJ1-1
CASKLTGDTEAFF
>TRBV9|NA|TRBJ1-4
CASSVYASATNEKLFF
>TRBV19|NA|TRBJ1-2
CASSILRVRGYGYTF
>TRBV27|NA|TRBJ1-3
CASSFGTGSGNTIYF
>TRBV9|TRBD2|TRBJ2-1
CASDTSGGNEQFF
>TRBV27|NA|NA
CASSFGIASYEQYF
>TRBV11-2|TRBD1|TRBJ1-4
CASSFTGGDWEKLFF
>TRBV9|NA|TRBJ1-1
CASSAGVTPEAFF
>TRBV2|TRBD2|TRBJ2-3
CASSWTSAADTQYF
>TRBV11-2|NA|TRBJ2-2
CASSLEGANPRAGELFF
>TRBV7-7|NA|TRBJ2-5
CASSRGLQETQYF
>TRBV11-3|TRBD1|TRBJ2-2
CASSSRGGGQGPGELFF
>TRBV4-1|NA|TRBJ1-2
CASSQDRGLWGYTF
>TRBV18|TRBD2|TRBJ2-6
CASSPLGLAGNSGANVLTF
>TRBV7-2|NA|TRBJ2-5
CASSLGGQGKETQYF
>TRBV5-8|TRBD2|TRBJ2-1
CASSLLAGSSEQFF
>TRBV6-4|NA|TRBJ2-1
CASSSTGDPHNEQFF
>TRBV13|NA|TRBJ2-7
CASSPTPAEGVYEQYF
>TRBV30|NA|TRBJ1-5
CAWTPGHSNQPQHF
>TRBV5-6|NA|TRBJ2-1
CASSLGSRDEQFF
>TRBV30|NA|TRBJ1-1
CAWSYRANTEAFF
>TRBV6-5|NA|TRBJ2-2
CASSYEGANTGELFF
>TRBV5-1|TRBD1|TRBJ1-1
CASTSGTGIDAFF
>TRBV11-2|NA|TRBJ2-1
CASSFLSTVYNEQFF
>TRBV5-5|NA|TRBJ2-2
CASSPGQGKNTGELFF
>TRBV4-1|TRBD1|TRBJ2-7
CASSQAETGLNYEQYF
>TRBV5-8|NA|TRBJ1-2
CASSLLGVSNYGYTF
>TRBV9|NA|TRBJ1-4
CASSVETGDSTNEKLFF
>TRBV7-2|TRBD1|TRBJ1-2
CASSIRTGPLNGYTF
>TRBV7-8|NA|TRBJ1-1
CASSLGGIGVEAFF
>TRBV5-1|TRBD2|TRBJ2-1
CASSLVPGGSNEQFF
>TRBV7-3|NA|TRBJ1-6
CASSPPAGIRNSPLHF
>TRBV6-6|NA|TRBJ1-2
CASSPRTVYTF
>TRBV19|TRBD2|TRBJ2-7
CATLGGAGEQYF
>TRBV2|TRBD1|TRBJ2-6
CASRPGTGGVKGANVLTF
>TRBV6-1|TRBD2|TRBJ2-1
CASSGESGGPQEQFF
>TRBV4-1|NA|TRBJ2-1
CASSQVGGAGEQFF
>TRBV11-2|NA|TRBJ2-7
CASSLDGRRKNVLYEQYF
>TRBV6-5|NA|TRBJ2-1
CASSSTGRGEQFF
>TRBV4-1|TRBD2|TRBJ2-3
CASTLKGLSTDTQYF
>TRBV11-2|NA|TRBJ1-1
CASSLDRGGYPEAFF
>TRBV9|NA|TRBJ1-1
CASSVRGGDTEAFF
>TRBV5-4|TRBD1|TRBJ2-7
CASSLGQGGYEQYF
>TRBV2|TRBD1|TRBJ1-2
CASRQGQARHGYTF
>TRBV25-1|NA|TRBJ1-2
CASSVPGTYYGYTF
>TRBV13|TRBD1|TRBJ1-1
CASSQYTTGSARAFF
>TRBV19|TRBD1|TRBJ1-3
CASTSGGSGNTIYF
>TRBV19|NA|TRBJ2-7
CASSILRGGSSEQYF
>TRBV14|NA|TRBJ2-5
CASSQEFGETQYF
>TRBV7-2|NA|TRBJ1-1
CASSHQTRTEAFF
>TRBV6-1|NA|TRBJ1-1
CANTQATNTEAFF